This record concerns one T cell receptor (beta chain) sequence. The V gene end was trimmed by 6 bases and the J gene end by 5 bases; junction bases not matched to a gene: 11. The CDR3 spans 15 residues. In germline, CDR1 is MNHEY, CDR2 SVGAGI. This record belongs to a study of T cell responses to AZD1222 COVID-19 vaccine. This table comes from immunoSEQ multiplex PCR, and its TCRdb copy is limited to in-frame clones, with some not included. This sample has 130,000 to 150,000 clones; about 91% occur once, and the top ten carry about 16%. This sample comprised peripheral blood, obtained on day 0 of AZD1222 vaccination. The clonotype was recovered from an adult in good health. The V call is TRBV6-5, the J call TRBJ1-1; 8 bases fit TRBD1. The CDR3 region is CASSYLGQGITEAFF. CDR3 DNA: TGTGCCAGCAGCTACCTCGGACAGGGAATAACTGAAGCTTTCTTT.